A selection of T cell receptor beta chains follows, all from one sample in a study of blood T cell repertoires in COVID-19. Libraries were prepared by immunoSEQ multiplex PCR; TCRdb keeps only in-frame clonotypes and omits some of them. The sample carries roughly 200,000 clones, roughly 85% recorded once. The sequenced sample consisted of PBMCs or T cells enriched from blood (not recorded which). The receptors stem from a man aged 40-49 years who had recovered from COVID-19. Both conserved end residues are part of each CDR3. The order of the fields is V gene, J gene, D gene, clone size, CDR3 protein, CDR3 DNA. D genes are given only for firm matches. For some rows the clone size is stated as once, few or many, or as a class when expanded; others skip it.

v_call: TRBV19
j_call: TRBJ1-2
d_call: -
clone_size: -
cdr3_aa: CASTGWANYGYTF
cdr3_nt: TGTGCCAGCACAGGGTGGGCTAACTATGGCTACACCTTC

v_call: TRBV5-4
j_call: TRBJ2-7
d_call: -
clone_size: -
cdr3_aa: CASSWDTAGEQYF
cdr3_nt: TGTGCCAGCAGCTGGGACACCGCGGGTGAGCAGTACTTC

v_call: TRBV12-3/TRBV12-4
j_call: TRBJ1-1
d_call: -
clone_size: -
cdr3_aa: CASSSQGGAFF
cdr3_nt: TGTGCCAGCAGTTCACAGGGTGGAGCTTTCTTT

v_call: TRBV19
j_call: TRBJ2-1
d_call: TRBD1
clone_size: -
cdr3_aa: CASSTRATGGVDEQFF
cdr3_nt: TGTGCCAGTAGTACTAGGGCGACAGGGGGTGTCGATGAGCAGTTCTTC

v_call: TRBV19
j_call: TRBJ1-3
d_call: -
clone_size: -
cdr3_aa: CASSISQPGNTIYF
cdr3_nt: TGTGCCAGTAGTATTTCACAGCCTGGAAACACCATATATTTT

v_call: TRBV6-5
j_call: TRBJ1-4
d_call: -
clone_size: -
cdr3_aa: CASSRDNEKLFF
cdr3_nt: TGTGCCAGCAGCCGAGATAATGAAAAACTGTTTTTT

v_call: TRBV19
j_call: TRBJ1-5
d_call: -
clone_size: once
cdr3_aa: CATEAEGVVGFNQPQHF
cdr3_nt: TGTGCCACCGAAGCAGAGGGGGTCGTTGGTTTTAATCAGCCCCAGCATTTT

v_call: TRBV5-5
j_call: TRBJ2-2
d_call: -
clone_size: -
cdr3_aa: CASSLGTFANTGELFF
cdr3_nt: TGTGCCAGCAGCTTGGGGACTTTCGCAAACACCGGGGAGCTGTTTTTT

v_call: TRBV25-1
j_call: TRBJ1-1
d_call: TRBD1
clone_size: -
cdr3_aa: CASSETGTGGGTFF
cdr3_nt: TGTGCCAGCAGTGAGACAGGGACAGGGGGCGGAACTTTCTTT

v_call: TRBV3-1/TRBV3-2
j_call: TRBJ1-2
d_call: -
clone_size: -
cdr3_aa: CASSQGEGGYGYTF
cdr3_nt: TGTGCCAGCAGCCAAGGGGAGGGTGGCTATGGCTACACCTTC

v_call: TRBV6-2/TRBV6-3
j_call: TRBJ1-5
d_call: -
clone_size: -
cdr3_aa: CASSVSQGMSNQPQHF
cdr3_nt: TGTGCCAGCAGTGTCTCACAGGGAATGAGCAATCAGCCCCAGCATTTT

v_call: TRBV5-1
j_call: TRBJ2-7
d_call: -
clone_size: -
cdr3_aa: CASNPGDSYEQYF
cdr3_nt: TGCGCCAGCAACCCAGGGGACTCCTACGAGCAGTACTTC

v_call: TRBV7-2
j_call: TRBJ2-1
d_call: TRBD2
clone_size: -
cdr3_aa: CASSIAGGSYNEQFF
cdr3_nt: TGTGCCAGCAGCATAGCGGGAGGGTCCTACAATGAGCAGTTCTTC

v_call: TRBV19
j_call: TRBJ2-1
d_call: TRBD1
clone_size: -
cdr3_aa: CASSIAGQGYNEQFF
cdr3_nt: TGTGCCAGTAGTATTGCGGGACAGGGTTACAATGAGCAGTTCTTC

v_call: TRBV11-3
j_call: TRBJ2-7
d_call: TRBD1
clone_size: -
cdr3_aa: CASSQRPGTGGAGLYEQYF
cdr3_nt: TGTGCCAGCAGCCAGCGTCCCGGGACAGGGGGCGCGGGCCTCTACGAGCAGTACTTC

v_call: TRBV13
j_call: TRBJ1-1
d_call: -
clone_size: -
cdr3_aa: CASSRDTGEAFF
cdr3_nt: TGTGCCAGCAGCAGGGACACAGGGGAAGCTTTCTTT

v_call: TRBV18
j_call: TRBJ2-1
d_call: -
clone_size: -
cdr3_aa: CASSRGLYNEQFF
cdr3_nt: TGTGCCAGCTCACGGGGACTCTACAATGAGCAGTTCTTC

v_call: TRBV19
j_call: TRBJ1-1
d_call: -
clone_size: -
cdr3_aa: CASSMSGSNTEAFF
cdr3_nt: TGTGCCAGTAGTATGTCAGGGTCGAACACTGAAGCTTTCTTT

v_call: TRBV5-1
j_call: TRBJ2-3
d_call: TRBD1
clone_size: -
cdr3_aa: CASSLGQGGDTQYF
cdr3_nt: TGCGCCAGCAGCCTGGGACAGGGGGGAGATACGCAGTATTTT

v_call: TRBV5-6
j_call: TRBJ1-5
d_call: -
clone_size: -
cdr3_aa: CASSLEGGRQPQHF
cdr3_nt: TGTGCCAGCAGCTTGGAGGGGGGGAGACAGCCCCAGCATTTT

v_call: TRBV3-1/TRBV3-2
j_call: TRBJ1-4
d_call: -
clone_size: -
cdr3_aa: CASSQGDFLRSGGEKLFF
cdr3_nt: TGTGCCAGCAGCCAAGGAGATTTCCTGCGATCCGGTGGTGAAAAACTGTTTTTT

v_call: TRBV5-1
j_call: TRBJ2-1
d_call: TRBD1
clone_size: -
cdr3_aa: CASSMGDRGLSSNNEQFF
cdr3_nt: TGCGCCAGCAGCATGGGGGACAGGGGGTTATCATCGAACAATGAGCAGTTCTTC

v_call: TRBV4-2
j_call: TRBJ2-3
d_call: TRBD2
clone_size: -
cdr3_aa: CASSQVLAGALPDTQYF
cdr3_nt: TGTGCCAGCAGCCAAGTTCTAGCGGGAGCCCTGCCGGATACGCAGTATTTT

v_call: TRBV6-2/TRBV6-3
j_call: TRBJ1-4
d_call: -
clone_size: -
cdr3_aa: CASRPQAGGGNEKLFF
cdr3_nt: TGTGCCAGCAGACCTCAAGCGGGGGGGGGTAATGAAAAACTGTTTTTT

v_call: TRBV19
j_call: TRBJ2-7
d_call: TRBD2
clone_size: -
cdr3_aa: CASSSFGAGGPVSYEQYF
cdr3_nt: TGTGCCAGTAGTAGTTTTGGAGCGGGAGGGCCTGTTTCCTACGAGCAGTACTTC

v_call: TRBV5-1
j_call: TRBJ1-2
d_call: TRBD1
clone_size: -
cdr3_aa: CASSLGGASYGYTF
cdr3_nt: TGCGCCAGCAGTCTAGGGGGCGCGAGCTATGGCTACACCTTC

v_call: TRBV28
j_call: TRBJ1-5
d_call: TRBD1
clone_size: -
cdr3_aa: CASSLWGQGNQPQHF
cdr3_nt: TGTGCCAGCAGTTTATGGGGACAGGGCAATCAGCCCCAGCATTTT

v_call: TRBV7-9
j_call: TRBJ2-7
d_call: TRBD2
clone_size: -
cdr3_aa: CASVQASGRAGAYEQYF
cdr3_nt: TGTGCCAGCGTCCAGGCTAGCGGGAGGGCCGGGGCCTACGAGCAGTACTTC

v_call: TRBV4-2
j_call: TRBJ1-2
d_call: TRBD1
clone_size: -
cdr3_aa: CASSQDQRGQTVYGYTF
cdr3_nt: TGTGCCAGCAGCCAAGATCAACGGGGACAGACCGTCTATGGCTACACCTTC

v_call: TRBV14
j_call: TRBJ2-7
d_call: -
clone_size: -
cdr3_aa: CASSTDSTYEQYF
cdr3_nt: TGTGCCAGCAGCACGGACAGTACCTACGAGCAGTACTTC

v_call: TRBV19
j_call: TRBJ2-7
d_call: -
clone_size: -
cdr3_aa: CASSIADSYYEQYF
cdr3_nt: TGTGCCAGTAGTATAGCTGACAGTTACTACGAGCAGTACTTC

v_call: TRBV5-1
j_call: TRBJ2-7
d_call: TRBD2
clone_size: -
cdr3_aa: CASSFSGSYEQYF
cdr3_nt: TGCGCCAGCAGCTTCAGCGGGAGTTACGAGCAGTACTTC

v_call: TRBV28
j_call: TRBJ2-7
d_call: TRBD2
clone_size: many
cdr3_aa: CASSSIFLGTSGRNEQYF
cdr3_nt: TGTGCCAGCAGTTCCATATTCCTCGGGACTAGCGGGAGAAACGAGCAGTACTTC

v_call: TRBV18
j_call: TRBJ1-1
d_call: -
clone_size: -
cdr3_aa: CASSPQSRSNTEAFF
cdr3_nt: TGTGCCAGCTCACCACAGAGCAGGTCGAACACTGAAGCTTTCTTT

v_call: TRBV18
j_call: TRBJ2-3
d_call: TRBD1
clone_size: -
cdr3_aa: CASSPGTGPDTQYF
cdr3_nt: TGTGCCAGCTCACCAGGGACAGGGCCAGATACGCAGTATTTT

v_call: TRBV4-2
j_call: TRBJ1-5
d_call: TRBD1
clone_size: few
cdr3_aa: CASSPNFRQGNQPQHF
cdr3_nt: TGTGCCAGCAGCCCCAATTTCCGACAGGGAAATCAGCCCCAGCATTTT

v_call: TRBV5-1
j_call: TRBJ2-3
d_call: TRBD1
clone_size: few
cdr3_aa: CASSLLTGDTDTQYF
cdr3_nt: TGCGCCAGCAGCTTACTCACAGGGGACACAGATACGCAGTATTTT

v_call: TRBV27
j_call: TRBJ2-7
d_call: TRBD2
clone_size: -
cdr3_aa: CASTPLGLAGSEQYF
cdr3_nt: TGTGCCAGCACCCCCTTGGGACTAGCGGGATCAGAGCAGTACTTC

v_call: TRBV4-3
j_call: TRBJ1-4
d_call: -
clone_size: -
cdr3_aa: CASSQGSGEGGEKLFF
cdr3_nt: TGCGCCAGCAGCCAAGGTTCCGGGGAAGGAGGGGAAAAACTGTTTTTT

v_call: TRBV7-9
j_call: TRBJ1-1
d_call: -
clone_size: -
cdr3_aa: CASSHQSSAGGDTEAFF
cdr3_nt: TGTGCCAGCAGCCATCAATCCTCCGCCGGGGGGGACACTGAAGCTTTCTTT

v_call: TRBV19
j_call: TRBJ2-7
d_call: -
clone_size: few
cdr3_aa: CASSVYDRSYEQYF
cdr3_nt: TGTGCCAGTAGTGTCTACGACAGGTCCTACGAGCAGTACTTC

v_call: TRBV9
j_call: TRBJ1-3
d_call: -
clone_size: -
cdr3_aa: CASSVGQGGNTIYF
cdr3_nt: TGTGCCAGCAGCGTAGGCCAGGGAGGAAACACCATATATTTT

v_call: TRBV6-4
j_call: TRBJ1-2
d_call: TRBD1
clone_size: few
cdr3_aa: CASSPGQGASGYTF
cdr3_nt: TGTGCCAGCAGTCCGGGACAGGGGGCGTCCGGCTACACCTTC

v_call: TRBV4-1
j_call: TRBJ1-1
d_call: -
clone_size: -
cdr3_aa: CASSQDFGEAFF
cdr3_nt: TGCGCCAGCAGCCAAGATTTTGGCGAAGCTTTCTTT

v_call: TRBV9
j_call: TRBJ2-1
d_call: TRBD1
clone_size: once
cdr3_aa: CASSVGQGPVDEQFF
cdr3_nt: TGTGCCAGCAGCGTCGGACAGGGCCCCGTTGATGAGCAGTTCTTC

v_call: TRBV19
j_call: TRBJ2-7
d_call: -
clone_size: -
cdr3_aa: CASSIGERGRAEQYF
cdr3_nt: TGTGCCAGTAGTATTGGTGAAAGGGGTCGGGCCGAGCAGTACTTC

v_call: TRBV29-1
j_call: TRBJ2-5
d_call: -
clone_size: -
cdr3_aa: CSVSGAAETQYF
cdr3_nt: TGCAGCGTTTCAGGGGCGGCGGAGACCCAGTACTTC

v_call: TRBV9
j_call: TRBJ1-3
d_call: TRBD1
clone_size: -
cdr3_aa: CASSSRGGSGGVSGNTIYF
cdr3_nt: TGTGCCAGCAGCTCCAGGGGGGGATCGGGAGGGGTCTCTGGAAACACCATATATTTT

v_call: TRBV6-6
j_call: TRBJ2-1
d_call: TRBD2
clone_size: -
cdr3_aa: CASSRLAGGAYNEQFF
cdr3_nt: TGTGCCAGCAGTCGACTAGCGGGAGGCGCCTACAATGAGCAGTTCTTC

v_call: TRBV9
j_call: TRBJ2-2
d_call: TRBD1
clone_size: -
cdr3_aa: CASNLQGTNTGELFF
cdr3_nt: TGTGCCAGCAATCTACAGGGGACGAACACCGGGGAGCTGTTTTTT

v_call: TRBV5-4
j_call: TRBJ2-1
d_call: TRBD1
clone_size: -
cdr3_aa: CASSNFSGTGVGNEQFF
cdr3_nt: TGTGCCAGCAGCAATTTCTCCGGGACAGGGGTCGGAAATGAGCAGTTCTTC

v_call: TRBV9
j_call: TRBJ2-1
d_call: TRBD2
clone_size: once
cdr3_aa: CASSVHPGLAGVKRDNEQFF
cdr3_nt: TGTGCCAGCAGCGTACACCCCGGACTAGCGGGAGTCAAAAGAGACAATGAGCAGTTCTTC

v_call: TRBV16
j_call: TRBJ1-2
d_call: TRBD1
clone_size: -
cdr3_aa: CASSREQGNNYGYTF
cdr3_nt: TGTGCCAGCAGCCGTGAACAGGGGAATAACTATGGCTACACCTTC

v_call: TRBV28
j_call: TRBJ1-2
d_call: TRBD1
clone_size: -
cdr3_aa: CASSTGTGFGNYGYTF
cdr3_nt: TGTGCCAGCAGTACCGGGACAGGGTTTGGAAACTATGGCTACACCTTC

v_call: TRBV29-1
j_call: TRBJ1-1
d_call: TRBD1
clone_size: once
cdr3_aa: CSVDQLGQGNTEAFF
cdr3_nt: TGCAGCGTTGATCAATTGGGACAGGGGAACACTGAAGCTTTCTTT

v_call: TRBV28
j_call: TRBJ2-7
d_call: TRBD2
clone_size: -
cdr3_aa: CASSLKTSGMGKYF
cdr3_nt: TGTGCCAGCAGCCTTAAGACTAGCGGGATGGGCAAGTACTTC

v_call: TRBV18
j_call: TRBJ2-1
d_call: TRBD1
clone_size: -
cdr3_aa: CASSPRQGDYNEQFF
cdr3_nt: TGTGCCAGCTCACCACGACAGGGAGACTACAATGAGCAGTTCTTC